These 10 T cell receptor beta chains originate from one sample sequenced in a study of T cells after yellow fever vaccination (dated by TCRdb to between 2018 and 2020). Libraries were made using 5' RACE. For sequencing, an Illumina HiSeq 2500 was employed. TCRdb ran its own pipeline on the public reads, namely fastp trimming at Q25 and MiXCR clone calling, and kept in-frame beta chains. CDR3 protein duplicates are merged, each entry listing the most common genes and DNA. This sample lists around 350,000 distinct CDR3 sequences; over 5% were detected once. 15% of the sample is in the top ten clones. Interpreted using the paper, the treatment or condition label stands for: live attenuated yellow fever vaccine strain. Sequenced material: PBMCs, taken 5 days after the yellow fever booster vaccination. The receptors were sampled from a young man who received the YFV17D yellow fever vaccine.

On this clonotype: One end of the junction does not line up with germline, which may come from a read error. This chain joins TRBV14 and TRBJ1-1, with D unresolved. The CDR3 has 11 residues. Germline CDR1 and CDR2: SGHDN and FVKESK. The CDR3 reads CASGQNTEAFF. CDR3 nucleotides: TGTGCCAGCGGCCAGAACACTGAAGCTTTCTTT.

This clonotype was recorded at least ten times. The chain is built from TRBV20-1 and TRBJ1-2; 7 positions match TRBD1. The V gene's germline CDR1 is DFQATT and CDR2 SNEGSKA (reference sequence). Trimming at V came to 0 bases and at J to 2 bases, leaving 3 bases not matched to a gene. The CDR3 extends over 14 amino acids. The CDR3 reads CSAREGQLNYGYTF. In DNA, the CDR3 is TGCAGTGCTAGAGAGGGACAGCTAAACTATGGCTACACCTTC.

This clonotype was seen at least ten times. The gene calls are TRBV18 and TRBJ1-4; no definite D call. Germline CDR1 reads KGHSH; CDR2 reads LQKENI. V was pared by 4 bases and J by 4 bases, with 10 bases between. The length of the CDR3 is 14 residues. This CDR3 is CASSLVGSNEKLFF. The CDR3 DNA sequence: TGTGCCAGCTCACTGGTGGGAAGTAATGAAAAACTGTTTTTT.

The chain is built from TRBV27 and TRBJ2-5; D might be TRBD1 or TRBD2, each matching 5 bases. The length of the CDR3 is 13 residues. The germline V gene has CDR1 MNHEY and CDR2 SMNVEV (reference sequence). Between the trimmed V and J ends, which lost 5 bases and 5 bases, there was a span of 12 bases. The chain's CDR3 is CASSGTPTETQYF. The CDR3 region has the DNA TGTGCCAGCAGTGGGACCCCTACTGAGACCCAGTACTTC.

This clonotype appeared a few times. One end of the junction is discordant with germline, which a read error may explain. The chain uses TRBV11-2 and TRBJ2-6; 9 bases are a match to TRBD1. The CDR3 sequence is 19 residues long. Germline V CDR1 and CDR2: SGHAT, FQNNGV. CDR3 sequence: CASSLVGTGLLAGANVLTF. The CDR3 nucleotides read TGTGCCAGCAGCTTAGTGGGGACAGGGTTATTGGCTGGGGCCAACGTACTGACTTTC.

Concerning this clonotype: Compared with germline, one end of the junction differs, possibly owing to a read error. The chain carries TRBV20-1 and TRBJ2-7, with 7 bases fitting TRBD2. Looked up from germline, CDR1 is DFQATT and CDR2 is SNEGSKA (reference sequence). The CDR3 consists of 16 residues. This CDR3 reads CCATPTGGEDYYEQYF. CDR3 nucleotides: TGCTGTGCTACCCCCACGGGAGGCGAGGACTATTACGAGCAGTACTTC.

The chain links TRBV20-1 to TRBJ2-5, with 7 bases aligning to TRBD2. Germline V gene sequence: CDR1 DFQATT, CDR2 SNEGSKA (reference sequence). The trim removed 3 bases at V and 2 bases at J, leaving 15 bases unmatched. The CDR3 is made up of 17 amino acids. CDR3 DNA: TGCAGTGCTAGTCCCCTAGACGGCGGGAGTAAACAAGAGACCCAGTACTTC. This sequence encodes CSASPLDGGSKQETQYF.

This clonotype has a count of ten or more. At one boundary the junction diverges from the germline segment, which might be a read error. The CDR3, as DNA: TGCGCCAGCAGCTTTGGGGGGAATTCCTACGAGCAGTACTTC. Its translation is CASSFGGNSYEQYF. The rearrangement joins TRBV28 to TRBJ2-7; weak D call: TRBD2 (6 bases). Per germline, CDR1 MDHEN and CDR2 SYDVKM. The CDR3 covers 14 residues.

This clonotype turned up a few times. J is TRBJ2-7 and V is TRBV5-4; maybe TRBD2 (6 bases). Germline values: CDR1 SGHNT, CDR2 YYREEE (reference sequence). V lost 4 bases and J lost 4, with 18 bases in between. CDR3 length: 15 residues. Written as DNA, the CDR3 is TGTGCCAGCAGCACGGGTCCGGGACTGACATACGAGCAGTACTTC. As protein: CASSTGPGLTYEQYF.

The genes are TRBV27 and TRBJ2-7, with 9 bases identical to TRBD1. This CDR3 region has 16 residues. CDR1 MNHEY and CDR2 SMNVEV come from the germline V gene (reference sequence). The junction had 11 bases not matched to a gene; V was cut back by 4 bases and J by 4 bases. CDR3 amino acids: CASSSNPGTGIYEQYF. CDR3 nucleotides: TGTGCCAGCAGTTCTAATCCCGGGACAGGGATTTACGAGCAGTACTTC.